This is a list of T cell receptor beta chains from one sample in a study of tumor and adjacent non-tumor tissue in lung cancer. TCRdb re-derived calls from the multiplex PCR reads in MiXCR, one entry per CDR3 protein. The sample has around 100,000 distinct CDR3 sequences; around three fifths are singletons. Specimen: distant non-tumor lung tissue. The source is a man aged 25-45 years with non-small cell lung cancer. Each CDR3 is given without its conserved first and last residue.

TRBV5-1	TRBJ2-3	ASSPSGSSSADTQY
TRBV7-9	TRBJ2-7	VSSKDQGYEQY
TRBV7-8	TRBJ2-3	ASSLDTCGTDTQY
TRBV11-2	TRBJ2-2	ASTPREGENTGKLF
TRBV11-2	TRBJ2-1	ASSLGTSGRRHEQF
TRBV12-3/TRBV12-4	TRBJ2-7	ASSPGLAGVNSYERY
TRBV20-1	TRBJ2-1	SARGQGSSSYNEQF
TRBV5-4	TRBJ1-2	ASSPGNYGYT
TRBV20-1	TRBJ2-2	NAPTMLGTGELF
TRBV12-5	TRBJ2-1	ASGSRPAGPYNEQF
TRBV18	TRBJ2-3	ASSYSTEDTQY
TRBV11-2	TRBJ2-5	DSSSSGETQY
TRBV6-1	TRBJ2-7	ASSEWHGYEQY
TRBV6-5	TRBJ1-5	ASSSTPPGRGNQPQR
TRBV6-6	TRBJ2-3	DRRPRLGGVTDTQY
TRBV20-1	TRBJ2-5	SATSGRMPQETQY
TRBV20-1	TRBJ2-1	SALTGTSILHEQF
TRBV11-1	TRBJ2-5	AGSTEERNYQETQY
TRBV5-4	TRBJ2-1	ASSPHLELGMGNEQF
TRBV6-2/TRBV6-3	TRBJ2-7	TSSYGQRYEQY
TRBV11-1	TRBJ1-1	ASSWITVNTGAF
TRBV20-1	TRBJ1-2	SASSGRDYGYT
TRBV11-2	TRBJ2-3	VSSLDFTDTQY
TRBV20-1	TRBJ2-7	SVRTSVRHEQY
TRBV11-2	TRBJ1-6	PSSVDRLGSPLH
TRBV6-5	TRBJ1-2	ASSLGITRQHSYT